This T cell receptor beta chain derives from a study of T cells after yellow fever vaccination. The CDR3 runs to 16 residues. Germline CDR1 and CDR2: SGHTA and FQGNSA. The germline V and J ends were trimmed by 1 base and 3 bases, with 13 bases remaining between them. From the 5' RACE reads, TCRdb called clonotypes with MiXCR, one entry per CDR3 protein. Here the sample spans 250,000 to 300,000 distinct CDR3 sequences, roughly 13% being singletons. This clonotype appeared once. The sample consisted of CD4+ T cells sorted from PBMCs, taken 45 days after the yellow fever booster vaccination. The V gene is TRBV7-2, the J gene TRBJ2-4, with D maybe TRBD2 (6 bases). The source of this sequence is a man younger than 40 who received the YFV17D yellow fever vaccine. CDR3 loop: CASSLDREWGKNIQYF. In nucleotides, the CDR3 is TGTGCCAGCAGCTTAGACCGGGAGTGGGGCAAAAACATTCAGTACTTC. Filled out from reference TRBV7-2 and TRBJ2-4, the complete variable domain reads GAGVSQSPSNKVTEKGKDVELRCDPISGHTALYWYRQSLGQGLEFLIYFQGNSAPDKSGLPSDRFSAERTGGSVSTLTIQRTQQEDSAVYLCASSLDREWGKNIQYFGAGTRLSVL.